Below are 29 T cell receptor beta chains sequenced from a single sample in a study of T cells after somatic rescue of genetic block. The method was immunoSEQ multiplex PCR; TCRdb's version includes in-frame clones alone and lacks a portion of them. Here the sample spans 110,000 or so clones, 75% to 95% being singletons. The sample taken for sequencing was peripheral blood mononuclear cells (PBMCs). Source of these receptors: a young woman.

This sequence joins TRBV7-3 and TRBJ1-1, with unresolved D. V was pared by 4 bases and J by 0 bases, with 6 bases between. This CDR3 has 13 amino acids. The germline gives CDR1 SGHTA, CDR2 FQGTGA. The CDR3 region is CASSSSVNTEAFF. The CDR3, as DNA: TGTGCCAGCAGCTCTTCAGTGAACACTGAAGCTTTCTTT.

This clone has only a few counts. The CDR3: CAWSGSLAGGSVYNEQFF. CDR3 DNA: TGTGCCTGGAGTGGATCCTTAGCGGGGGGCTCCGTGTACAATGAGCAGTTCTTC. The J gene is TRBJ2-1, the V gene TRBV30, with 10 bases aligning to TRBD2. V was pared by 1 base and J by 4 bases, with 13 bases of the junction left unmatched. Germline V gene data show CDR1 as GTSNPN and CDR2 as SVGIG (reference sequence). The CDR3 is made up of 18 amino acids.

This clone has just a few counts. In the same sample, other DNA sequences code for this CDR3. The chain links TRBV5-4 to TRBJ2-3; TRBD2 aligns across 11 bases. Germline values: CDR1 SGHNT, CDR2 YYREEE (reference sequence). The trim removed 1 base at V and 2 bases at J, leaving 6 bases unmatched. CDR3 size: 17 residues. The chain's CDR3 is CASSLRLAGGPTDTQYF. CDR3 nucleotide sequence: TGTGCCAGCAGCTTGAGGCTAGCGGGGGGCCCCACAGATACGCAGTATTTT.

The chain links TRBV27 to TRBJ1-2, with 9 bases identical to TRBD1. V shed 7 bases, J shed 8 bases, and the junction held 17 bases outside the gene matches. CDR1 is MNHEY and CDR2 is SMNVEV in the germline V gene (reference sequence). The CDR3 is 16 amino acids. CDR3 DNA: TGTGCCAGCATCCGGACAGGGGCAAGTACAGGGGGAGGCTACACCTTC. Its protein product is CASIRTGASTGGGYTF.

This sequence joins TRBV27 and TRBJ2-7; D unclear. The ends were cut back, 5 bases at V and 6 bases at J, with 14 bases in the middle. The CDR3 is made up of 13 amino acids. Looked up from germline, CDR1 is MNHEY and CDR2 is SMNVEV (reference sequence). The CDR3 here is CASSPSQVSEQYF. The CDR3 nucleotides read TGTGCCAGCAGTCCGTCCCAGGTCAGCGAGCAGTACTTC.

The V and J genes are TRBV14 and TRBJ1-5; a weak D match, TRBD1 (5 bases). The V and J ends lost 4 bases and 0 bases respectively, with 10 bases between them. CDR3 length equals 15 residues. Germline V CDR1 and CDR2: SGHDN, FVKESK. The CDR3 DNA reads TGTGCCAGCAGCCGGACCGACAGTAGCAATCAGCCCCAGCATTTT. Translation gives CASSRTDSSNQPQHF. The full variable domain, with the rest looked up from reference TRBV14 and TRBJ1-5, is EAGVTQFPSHSVIEKGQTVTLRCDPISGHDNLYWYRRVMGKEIKFLLHFVKESKQDESGMPNNRFLAERTGGTYSTLKVQPAELEDSGVYFCASSRTDSSNQPQHFGDGTRLSIL.

CDR3 coding DNA: TGTGCCAGCAGCTTTCATGGACAGGGGGGTTATGGCTACACCTTC. Its translation is CASSFHGQGGYGYTF. This chain joins TRBV6-5 and TRBJ1-2, with TRBD1 identical over 10 bases. The V and J ends lost 6 bases and 5 bases, in that order; junction bases with no gene match: 9. The CDR3 has 15 residues. The germline CDR1 and CDR2 sequences are MNHEY and SVGAGI.

The V call is TRBV2, the J call TRBJ1-5, with 10 positions matching TRBD1. With 6 bases clipped from V and 0 bases from J, the junction kept 11 bases outside the gene matches. Germline assignment: CDR1 SNHLY and CDR2 FYNNEI. CDR3 length: 18 amino acids. Here the CDR3 reads CASRDRGPRPYSNQPQHF. The CDR3 bases are TGTGCCAGCAGAGACAGGGGGCCCCGGCCCTATAGCAATCAGCCCCAGCATTTT.

This clone occurred a few times. The CDR3: CASRLNTGELFF. CDR3 DNA: TGTGCCAGTAGACTAAACACCGGGGAGCTGTTTTTT. The chain combines TRBV19 with TRBJ2-2; no definite D call. CDR3 length: 12 amino acids. Germline CDR1 LNHDA, CDR2 SQIVND (reference sequence). Trimming shortened V by 6 bases and J by 2 bases, and 4 bases separated the two germline ends.

V usage is TRBV5-1 and J usage is TRBJ1-3, with D unresolved. Deletions cut 4 bases from V and 0 bases from J, with 11 bases between. In germline, CDR1 is SGHRS, CDR2 YFSETQ. This CDR3 contains 15 residues. CDR3 DNA: TGCGCCAGCAGCGATAACCCCGGCTCTGGAAACACCATATATTTT. Protein product: CASSDNPGSGNTIYF.

This chain links TRBV27 with TRBJ2-5; D is unclear. This CDR3 is built from 11 residues. The V gene's germline CDR1 is MNHEY and CDR2 SMNVEV (reference sequence). V lost 6 bases, J lost 5 bases, and 7 bases lay in between. The CDR3 sequence is CASSSGETQYF. CDR3 nucleotide sequence: TGTGCCAGCAGCTCCGGGGAGACCCAGTACTTC.

The rearrangement uses TRBV27 and TRBJ2-1; D ambiguous. The CDR3 consists of 15 residues. Deletions cut 2 bases from V and 4 bases from J, with 12 bases between. CDR1 and CDR2 from the germline V gene are MNHEY and SMNVEV (reference sequence). CDR3 sequence reads: CASSLIRQTYNEQFF. CDR3 sequence (DNA): TGTGCCAGCAGTTTAATTCGGCAGACTTACAATGAGCAGTTCTTC.

The gene calls are TRBV4-3 and TRBJ1-3; 8 bases fit TRBD1. After removal of 0 bases from V and 2 bases from J, the junction contained 12 bases not matched to a gene. The CDR3 spans 19 residues. CDR1 LGHNA and CDR2 YSLEER come from the germline V gene. The CDR3 nucleotides are TGCGCCAGCAGCCAAGAGTCCAGGGGGCCCCTAATAACTGGAAACACCATATATTTT. Encoded protein: CASSQESRGPLITGNTIYF.

The chain has TRBV19 and TRBJ1-2, with D perhaps matching TRBD1 (5 bases). Looked up from germline, CDR1 is LNHDA and CDR2 is SQIVND (reference sequence). The CDR3 contains 12 residues. V was cut by 5 bases and J by 4 bases, with 8 bases left in between. CDR3 coding DNA: TGTGCCAGTAGTGACAGCCTCTATGGCTACACCTTC. It encodes CASSDSLYGYTF.

The chain carries TRBV6-5 and TRBJ1-2; the D gene is possibly TRBD1 (6 bases). CDR3 size: 15 residues. CDR1 is MNHEY and CDR2 is SVGAGI in the germline V gene. V was shortened by 5 bases and J by 2 bases, with 15 bases between the two germline ends. The CDR3 region has the DNA TGTGCCAGCAGTCCTACAGGGACGGCAAACTATGGCTACACCTTC. It is translated as CASSPTGTANYGYTF.

The gene calls are TRBV4-2 and TRBJ2-2, with TRBD2 identical over 8 bases. CDR3 size: 16 residues. Per germline, CDR1 LGHNA and CDR2 YNFKEQ. J lost 5 bases, V lost 1 base, and 6 bases had no gene match. CDR3 bases: TGTGCCAGCAGCCAAGTGGACGGCGGGGGGACCGGGGAGCTGTTTTTT. Protein product: CASSQVDGGGTGELFF.

The V gene is TRBV29-1, the J gene TRBJ2-2; a weak D match, TRBD2 (6 bases). This CDR3 comprises 14 residues. Germline values: CDR1 SQVTM, CDR2 ANQGSEA. V was pared by 6 bases and J by 1 base, with 12 bases between. CDR3 residues: CSVRLGGNTGELFF. In nucleotides, the CDR3 is TGCAGCGTCCGACTGGGGGGGAACACCGGGGAGCTGTTTTTT.

The rearrangement uses TRBV11-2 and TRBJ1-1; a weak D match, TRBD1 (5 bases). Trimming pared 7 bases from V and 11 bases from J, leaving 20 bases between. Germline CDR1 is SGHAT and CDR2 is FQNNGV. The CDR3 is 13 amino acids. For the CDR3, the DNA is TGTGCCAGCAACAGACCCAGGCCCGAGGGGGCTTTCTTT. Protein sequence: CASNRPRPEGAFF.

The chain uses TRBV5-4 and TRBJ1-1, with D perhaps TRBD1 (6 bases). The ends were cut back, 4 bases at V and 1 base at J, with 8 bases in the middle. CDR1 is SGHNT and CDR2 is YYREEE in the germline V gene (reference sequence). The CDR3 is 13 amino acids. CDR3 region: CASSQTGNTEAFF. In DNA, the CDR3 is TGTGCCAGCAGCCAGACAGGGAACACTGAAGCTTTCTTT.

This rearrangement joins TRBV5-6 to TRBJ1-2, with D perhaps matching TRBD1 (5 bases). Germline CDR1 reads SGHDT; CDR2 reads YYEEEE. This CDR3 is built from 12 residues. V was clipped by 4 bases and J by 5 bases, with 9 bases between them. CDR3 amino acids: CASSPGGYGYTF. The CDR3, as DNA: TGTGCCAGCAGCCCGGGGGGGTATGGCTACACCTTC.

The chain couples TRBV5-5 to TRBJ1-1, with a weak D call TRBD1 (6 bases). Per the germline V gene, CDR1 is SGHKS and CDR2 is YYEKEE (reference sequence). The CDR3 length is 15 residues. V gave up 4 bases and J gave up 2 bases, with 15 bases separating them. CDR3 loop: CASSPTGRLNTEAFF. DNA of the CDR3: TGTGCCAGCAGCCCCACAGGGAGGCTCAACACTGAAGCTTTCTTT. The full variable domain, with the rest looked up from reference TRBV5-5 and TRBJ1-1, is DAGVTQSPTHLIKTRGQQVTLRCSPISGHKSVSWYQQVLGQGPQFIFQYYEKEERGRGNFPDRFSARQFPNYSSELNVNALLLGDSALYLCASSPTGRLNTEAFFGQGTRLTVV.

V and J are TRBV6-5 and TRBJ1-2; D is unresolved. The V gene's germline CDR1 is MNHEY and CDR2 SVGAGI. Trimming removed 7 bases from V and 0 bases from J, with 15 bases in between. The CDR3 extends over 15 amino acids. This CDR3 is CASTPDEGANYGYTF. In DNA form, the CDR3 reads TGTGCCAGCACCCCGGATGAGGGTGCTAACTATGGCTACACCTTC.

This rearrangement joins TRBV5-6 to TRBJ1-1; 8 bases fit TRBD1. V was pared by 5 bases and J by 0 bases, with 3 bases of the junction left unmatched. The CDR3 has 14 residues. Germline-derived CDR1 and CDR2 are SGHDT and YYEEEE. CDR3 DNA: TGTGCCAGCAGTAAACAGGGGGTGAACACTGAAGCTTTCTTT. Protein sequence: CASSKQGVNTEAFF. Full variable domain (outside the CDR3, taken from reference TRBV5-6 and TRBJ1-1): DAGVTQSPTHLIKTRGQQVTLRCSPKSGHDTVSWYQQALGQGPQFIFQYYEEEERQRGNFPDRFSGHQFPNYSSELNVNALLLGDSALYLCASSKQGVNTEAFFGQGTRLTVV.

This clone was seen only once. The chain has TRBV4-3 and TRBJ1-4, with 10 nucleotides matching TRBD1. The V gene's germline CDR1 is LGHNA and CDR2 YSLEER. J lost 1 base, V lost 2 bases, and 7 bases had no gene match. The CDR3 has 18 amino acids. The CDR3 region has the DNA TGCGCCAGCAGCCAACGGGACAGGGGACGGAGAACTAATGAAAAACTGTTTTTT. Translated: CASSQRDRGRRTNEKLFF.

This clone has only one observation. CDR3 DNA sequence: TGTGCCAGCAGCCTGGGACAGGGGAGAACGGAAAATTCACCCCTCCACTTT. Its translation: CASSLGQGRTENSPLHF. V is TRBV7-9 and J is TRBJ1-6, with 10 bases identical to TRBD1. Germline CDR1 and CDR2: SEHNR and FQNEAQ (reference sequence). With V trimmed by 5 bases and J by 7 bases, 11 bases remained unmatched. This CDR3 is 17 amino acids long. Together with reference TRBV7-9 and TRBJ1-6, the CDR3 gives the full variable domain: DTGVSQNPRHKITKRGQNVTFRCDPISEHNRLYWYRQTLGQGPEFLTYFQNEAQLEKSRLLSDRFSAERPKGSFSTLEIQRTEQGDSAMYLCASSLGQGRTENSPLHFGNGTRLTVT.

The chain has TRBV6-5 and TRBJ1-2; 9 nucleotides line up with TRBD1. This CDR3 spans 13 amino acids. V lost 5 bases to trimming and J lost 5 bases; unmatched junction nucleotides: 3. The germline V gene encodes CDR1 MNHEY and CDR2 SVGAGI. CDR3 region: CASSPDRGYGYTF. CDR3 nucleotide sequence: TGTGCCAGCAGTCCCGACAGGGGGTATGGCTACACCTTC.

The chain employs TRBV5-1 and TRBJ1-1; D is perhaps TRBD1 (5 bases). CDR1 and CDR2 from the germline V gene are SGHRS and YFSETQ. The CDR3 is made up of 14 amino acids. V lost 3 bases and J lost 1, with 10 bases in between. In DNA form, the CDR3 reads TGCGCCAGCAGCTGGGGGACCGGGAACACTGAAGCTTTCTTT. It encodes CASSWGTGNTEAFF.

The J gene is TRBJ1-2, the V gene TRBV19; 7 bases match TRBD1. The CDR3 totals 14 residues. Germline V CDR1 and CDR2: LNHDA, SQIVND (reference sequence). V trimming: 3 bases; J trimming: 8 bases; junction bases outside the gene matches: 9. CDR3 in DNA: TGTGCCAGTAGTATGGAGTCACAGGGGCGCGGCTACACCTTC. Residues: CASSMESQGRGYTF.

Here the CDR3 reads CASSRAVEETQYF. DNA for the CDR3: TGTGCCAGCAGCCGGGCCGTGGAGGAGACCCAGTACTTC. This rearrangement joins TRBV28 to TRBJ2-5; D gene ambiguous. The V end lost 6 bases, the J end lost 5 bases, and 13 bases lay between the germline ends. In germline, CDR1 is MDHEN, CDR2 SYDVKM. This CDR3 contains 13 residues.